This T cell receptor (beta chain) comes out of a study of T cell repertoires in cytomegalovirus infection. For the study at large: Both a matching HLA type and CMV infection were indicated by public TCR beta signatures. Study-level results: Across the ex vivo response, the dominant clonotypes were HLA-C-restricted CMV-specific TCR beta clonotypes.

This clonotype has ten or more counts. The antigen remains undetermined. TCRdb recomputed calls from the reads with MiXCR, one row per CDR3 protein. The sample lists hundreds of thousands of distinct CDR3 sequences; 8% to 10% were seen once. The TCR sequence derives from a human donor in good health (CMV status not recorded). Some clones in this sample may be carry-over from other donors' samples. Sequencing was carried out using PBMCs.

CDR3 coding DNA: TGTGCCAGCAGTTTAAACCCCGTCCCCGTCACCGGGGAGCTGTTTTTT. Its translation: CASSLNPVPVTGELFF. The V and J genes are TRBV27 and TRBJ2-2; D remains unclear. Germline V CDR1 and CDR2: MNHEY, SMNVEV (reference sequence). The CDR3 is made up of 16 amino acids. Trimming cost V 2 bases and J 4 bases, with 14 bases left between them.